This TCR beta chain emerged from a study of T-cell reconstitution after alpha-beta-depleted transplantation in children. Findings of the study overall: There were reportedly several hundred expanded graft clones from which alpha-beta T cells came about two months after transplant. Certain patients had high TCRbeta diversity at day 60, and it came from recipient T cells and thymic progenitors that survived. Newly made T cells mostly supplied T-cell counts and diversity one year after transplant.

Germline CDR1 SGHRS, CDR2 YFSETQ. The V and J ends lost 3 bases and 2 bases respectively, with 9 bases between them. This CDR3 contains 13 residues. This clonotype was picked up many times. The antigen is unknown. Unique molecular identifiers were used in preparing the TCRbeta library. A single record per CDR3 protein comes from TCRdb applying MiXCR to the PCR reads. The profile shows more than 85,000 distinct CDR3 sequences, about 7.5% of them singletons. The chain carries TRBV5-1 and TRBJ2-7; D possibly corresponds to TRBD1 (5 bases). The sequencing here drew on PBMCs, taken before TCRalphabeta/CD19-depleted stem cell transplant. The source is a boy aged 2 to 9 with acute lymphoblastic leukemia, due to receive a stem cell transplant. The CDR3 coding sequence is TGCGCCAGCAGCTCACAGGATACCTACGAGCAGTACTTC. This codes for CASSSQDTYEQYF.